This T cell receptor (beta chain) was recorded in a study of OX40 agonist ivuxolimab in advanced cancers. The ends were cut back, 0 bases at V and 2 bases at J, with 11 bases in the middle. Germline CDR1 reads MGHRA; CDR2 reads YSYEKL. The CDR3 covers 16 residues. This clone was recorded only once. Sequencing was performed with immunoSEQ multiplex PCR; in TCRdb, only in-frame clones are kept and a portion is missing. The sample carries roughly 86,000 clones, about 94% recorded once. The receptor was derived from an adult with an advanced solid tumor such as melanoma, head and neck, liver or kidney cancer. Source: CD4+ or CD8+ T cells sorted from blood, taken in a trial of the OX40 agonist ivuxolimab. V gene TRBV4-1 combines with J gene TRBJ1-3; no clear D. As DNA, the CDR3 is TGCGCCAGCAGCCAAGATGCAGCACGGACTGGAAACACCATATATTTT. The encoded protein is CASSQDAARTGNTIYF.